This T cell receptor beta chain was sequenced during a study of T cell responses to AZD1222 COVID-19 vaccine. Findings and limits, study-wide: The study identified only a handful of AZD1222 recipients as seropositive at baseline. Unmutated variant regions are reportedly targeted by nearly half of spike-specific TCRs.

V was shortened by 4 bases and J by 5 bases, with 11 bases between the two germline ends. This CDR3 contains 13 residues. Germline V gene sequence: CDR1 SGHAT, CDR2 FQNNGV. For this clone: Antigen specificity is unknown.

Assay used: immunoSEQ multiplex PCR; TCRdb lists only in-frame clones, some missing. The sample lists 100,000 to 150,000 clones, 80% to 90% seen once, with around 7.7% in the top ten. The chain has TRBV11-2 and TRBJ1-1, with a weak D call TRBD1 (6 bases). This TCR derives from an adult in good health. The sample consisted of peripheral blood, taken on day 0 of AZD1222 vaccination. DNA for the CDR3: TGTGCCAGCAGCTCACAGGGAGGGACTGAAGCTTTCTTT. Protein sequence: CASSSQGGTEAFF.